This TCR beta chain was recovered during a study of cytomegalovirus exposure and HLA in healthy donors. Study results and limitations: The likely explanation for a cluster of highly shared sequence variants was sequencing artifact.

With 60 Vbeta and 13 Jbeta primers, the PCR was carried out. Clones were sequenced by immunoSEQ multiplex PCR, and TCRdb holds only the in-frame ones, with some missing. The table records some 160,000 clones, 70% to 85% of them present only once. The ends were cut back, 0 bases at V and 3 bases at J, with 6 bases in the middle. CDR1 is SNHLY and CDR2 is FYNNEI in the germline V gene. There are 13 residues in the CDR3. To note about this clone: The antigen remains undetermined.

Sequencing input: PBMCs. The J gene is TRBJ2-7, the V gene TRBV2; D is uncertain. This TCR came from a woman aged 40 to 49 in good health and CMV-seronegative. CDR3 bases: TGTGCCAGCAGTGAAGCGGCAAACTACGAGCAGTACTTC. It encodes CASSEAANYEQYF.